The 13 T cell receptor beta chains below come from one sample, sequenced in a study of T-cell memory formation after mild COVID-19. A single record per CDR3 protein comes from TCRdb applying MiXCR to the 5' RACE reads. The profile shows under 700,000 distinct CDR3 sequences, roughly 22% of them singletons. The sample consisted of PBMCs or a T cell subset sorted from them (not recorded which). The source is an adult woman who had mild COVID-19 (a few samples of this study predate the infection). Cell type and time point are not known.

In this sample, this clonotype turned up a few times. This rearrangement joins TRBV6-2 or TRBV6-3 to TRBJ2-7; 8 positions agree with TRBD2. This CDR3 is built from 13 residues. In germline, CDR1 is MNHEY, CDR2 SVGEGT. The V gene end was trimmed by 7 bases and the J gene end by 7 bases; junction bases not matched to a gene: 9. CDR3: CASTLAGPREQYF. The CDR3, as DNA: TGTGCCAGCACCCTAGCGGGCCCCCGGGAGCAGTACTTC.

The chain has TRBV7-6 and TRBJ2-5; 12 bases line up with TRBD2. J lost 4 bases, V lost 4 bases, and 7 bases had no gene match. Germline-derived CDR1 and CDR2 are SGHVS and FNYEAQ. The CDR3 is 16 amino acids. This CDR3 is CASSSWTSGIAETQYF. The CDR3, as DNA: TGTGCCAGCAGCTCCTGGACTAGCGGGATCGCAGAGACCCAGTACTTC. The full variable domain, completed using reference TRBV7-6 and TRBJ2-5, is GAGVSQSPRYKVTKRGQDVALRCDPISGHVSLYWYRQALGQGPEFLTYFNYEAQQDKSGLPNDRFSAERPEGSISTLTIQRTEQRDSAMYRCASSSWTSGIAETQYFGPGTRLLVL.

This chain uses TRBV29-1 with TRBJ2-3; 16 bases line up with TRBD2. Germline trimming cut 4 bases from V and 1 base from J; bases unmatched to any gene: 2. CDR3 size: 16 residues. Germline CDR1 is SQVTM and CDR2 is ANQGSEA. This chain's CDR3 is CSVAGTSGRGTDTQYF. CDR3 in DNA: TGCAGCGTTGCGGGGACTAGCGGGAGGGGCACAGATACGCAGTATTTT.

CDR3: CASGLEKWGGNEQFF. CDR3 in DNA: TGTGCTAGTGGTTTGGAAAAGTGGGGGGGCAATGAGCAGTTCTTC. The V gene is TRBV12-5, the J gene TRBJ2-1; 7 bases map to TRBD2. Germline V gene lookup returns CDR1 LGHNT and CDR2 FRNRAP. Trimming cost V 1 base and J 6 bases; bases outside gene matches: 6. The CDR3 spans 15 residues.

This clonotype occurred a few times. The chain recombines TRBV3-1 with TRBJ1-2; no clear D gene. There are 12 residues in the CDR3. Germline V gene lookup returns CDR1 LGHDT and CDR2 YNNKEL (reference sequence). Trimming pared 0 bases from V and 8 bases from J, leaving 7 bases between. Written as DNA, the CDR3 is TGTGCCAGCAGCCAAGATCCTGGAGGCTACACCTTC. Protein sequence: CASSQDPGGYTF.

The chain combines TRBV4-3 with TRBJ2-7; unclear D gene. CDR3 length equals 13 residues. Germline loops: CDR1 LGHNA, CDR2 YSLEER. The V end was cut by 1 base, the J end by 6 bases, with 10 bases between. The CDR3 here is CASSQGMSREQYF. CDR3 coding DNA: TGCGCCAGCAGCCAAGGGATGTCCCGCGAGCAGTACTTC.

This clonotype was seen a handful of times. The rearrangement uses TRBV19 and TRBJ1-2; no clear D gene. Trimming left V 3 bases short and J 4 bases short, with 6 bases between. The CDR3 is made up of 12 amino acids. Per germline, CDR1 LNHDA and CDR2 SQIVND (reference sequence). CDR3 bases: TGTGCCAGTAGTATCCTGGGCTATGGCTACACCTTC. Translating gives CASSILGYGYTF.

The chain couples TRBV3-1 to TRBJ2-5; the D gene is possibly TRBD1 (6 bases). This CDR3 contains 14 residues. V lost 4 bases and J 3 bases, leaving 12 bases between the germline ends. CDR1 is LGHDT, CDR2 YNNKEL, per germline (reference sequence). CDR3: CASSRAKGEETQYF. CDR3 bases: TGTGCCAGCAGCCGGGCCAAGGGGGAAGAGACCCAGTACTTC.

The rearrangement uses TRBV27 and TRBJ2-7; 8 positions agree with TRBD1. Germline CDR1 MNHEY, CDR2 SMNVEV (reference sequence). This CDR3 spans 15 amino acids. V trimming: 6 bases; J trimming: 4 bases; junction bases outside the gene matches: 11. CDR3 in amino acids: CASRELTGGRYEQYF. The CDR3 DNA reads as TGTGCCAGCAGGGAACTCACAGGGGGTCGGTACGAGCAGTACTTC.

The chain employs TRBV6-2 or TRBV6-3 and TRBJ1-2; perhaps TRBD1 as D (5 bases). The CDR3 loop spans 17 amino acids. Germline V gene sequence: CDR1 MNHEY, CDR2 SVGEGT. V lost 4 bases, J lost 2 bases, and 20 bases lay in between. CDR3 protein: CASSFPGLRLLNYGYTF. In DNA form, the CDR3 reads TGTGCCAGCAGTTTTCCGGGACTCCGGCTCCTAAACTATGGCTACACCTTC.

The chain couples TRBV6-5 to TRBJ2-7; 11 nucleotides match TRBD2. The V segment lost 5 bases and the J segment 6 bases; nucleotides outside the gene matches: 6. Germline values: CDR1 MNHEY, CDR2 SVGAGI. This CDR3 has 14 amino acids. CDR3 sequence (DNA): TGTGCCAGCAGTCTAGCGGGAGGAGTACTCGAGCAGTACTTC. Amino acid sequence: CASSLAGGVLEQYF.

The rearrangement joins TRBV12-3 or TRBV12-4 to TRBJ2-1; TRBD2 matches 10 bases. The J segment lost 9 bases and the V segment lost 3 bases, leaving 5 bases of the junction unmatched. This CDR3 region has 14 residues. This CDR3 reads CASSFILAGVEQFF. Written as DNA, the CDR3 is TGTGCCAGCAGTTTTATCCTAGCGGGAGTTGAGCAGTTCTTC.

This clonotype has just a few counts. The rearrangement joins TRBV9 to TRBJ2-3; D not certain. Germline V gives CDR1 SGDLS, CDR2 YYNGEE. The length of the CDR3 is 14 residues. V gave up 4 bases and J gave up 2 bases, with 11 bases separating them. The CDR3 DNA sequence: TGTGCCAGCAGCCCGGACGTTACCACAGATACGCAGTATTTT. This sequence encodes CASSPDVTTDTQYF.